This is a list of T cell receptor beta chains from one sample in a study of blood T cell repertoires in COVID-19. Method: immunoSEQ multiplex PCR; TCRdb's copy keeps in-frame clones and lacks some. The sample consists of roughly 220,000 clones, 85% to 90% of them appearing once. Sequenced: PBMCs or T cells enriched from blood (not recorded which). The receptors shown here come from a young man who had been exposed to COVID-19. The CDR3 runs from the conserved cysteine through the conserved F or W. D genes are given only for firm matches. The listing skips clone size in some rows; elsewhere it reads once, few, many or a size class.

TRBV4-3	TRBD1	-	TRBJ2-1	TGCGCCAGCAGCTCACGACAGGGAGATGAGCAGTTCTTC	CASSSRQGDEQFF
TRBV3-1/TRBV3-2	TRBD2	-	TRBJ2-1	TGTGCCAGCAGCCCTGGTTCCTCTAGCGGCCTTTGGTATGAGCAGTTCTTC	CASSPGSSSGLWYEQFF
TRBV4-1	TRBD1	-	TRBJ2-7	TGCGCCAGCAGCCCCGGGACAGTTTATTACGAGCAGTACTTC	CASSPGTVYYEQYF
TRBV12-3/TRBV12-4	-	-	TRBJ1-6	TGTGCCAGCAGTTTGGGGCCGGGTCGGCCCCTCCACTTT	CASSLGPGRPLHF
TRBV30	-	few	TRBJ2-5	TGTGCCTGGAGCCGCGCCACTCAAGAGACCCAGTACTTC	CAWSRATQETQYF
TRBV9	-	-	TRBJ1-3	TGTGCCAGCAGCGTAACGGGGGGTGGATCTGGAAACACCATATATTTT	CASSVTGGGSGNTIYF
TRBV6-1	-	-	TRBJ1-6	TGTGCCAGCAGTGAGGCAGGGGTGGTATCCTATAATTCACCCCTCCACTTT	CASSEAGVVSYNSPLHF
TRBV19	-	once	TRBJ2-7	TGTGCCAGTAGTATAGTAACGGGGGAGCAGTACTTC	CASSIVTGEQYF
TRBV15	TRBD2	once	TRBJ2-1	TGTGCCACCAGCAGGATGTCGTCGAGCGGGGGGAAGAATGAGCAGTTCTTC	CATSRMSSSGGKNEQFF
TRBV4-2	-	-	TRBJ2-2	TGTGCCAGCAGCCCGGAAGAGGTCTCGAACACCGGGGAGCTGTTTTTT	CASSPEEVSNTGELFF
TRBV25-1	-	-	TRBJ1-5	TGTGCCAGCAGTGAATATGGGGGAGGTTTGGATCAGCCCCAGCATTTT	CASSEYGGGLDQPQHF
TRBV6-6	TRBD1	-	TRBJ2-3	TGTGCCAGCAGTCCCCCGATCGGTTTAGTGGGACAGGGCAGGATCACGCAGTATTTT	CASSPPIGLVGQGRITQYF
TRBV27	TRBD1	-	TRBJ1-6	TGTGCCAGCAGCCCTTACTCCGGGACAGCCAATTCACCCCTCCACTTT	CASSPYSGTANSPLHF
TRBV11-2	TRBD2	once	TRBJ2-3	TGTGCCAGCAGCTTCTCCCGATTAGCGGGGGGGGAAACGCAGTATTTT	CASSFSRLAGGETQYF
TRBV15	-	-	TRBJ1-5	TGTGCCACCAGCAGAGATTCCTTATGGGAGAATCAGCCCCAGCATTTT	CATSRDSLWENQPQHF
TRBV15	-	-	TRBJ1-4	TGTGCCACTGGCCGGGGGGTGGAGACAACTAATGAAAAACTGTTTTTT	CATGRGVETTNEKLFF
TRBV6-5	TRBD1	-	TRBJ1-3	TGTGCCAGCAGCCCCGACAGGGGGCTTGGAAACACCATATATTTT	CASSPDRGLGNTIYF
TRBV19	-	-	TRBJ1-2	TGTGCCAGTAGTATTAGCGTTGACTATGGCTACACCTTC	CASSISVDYGYTF